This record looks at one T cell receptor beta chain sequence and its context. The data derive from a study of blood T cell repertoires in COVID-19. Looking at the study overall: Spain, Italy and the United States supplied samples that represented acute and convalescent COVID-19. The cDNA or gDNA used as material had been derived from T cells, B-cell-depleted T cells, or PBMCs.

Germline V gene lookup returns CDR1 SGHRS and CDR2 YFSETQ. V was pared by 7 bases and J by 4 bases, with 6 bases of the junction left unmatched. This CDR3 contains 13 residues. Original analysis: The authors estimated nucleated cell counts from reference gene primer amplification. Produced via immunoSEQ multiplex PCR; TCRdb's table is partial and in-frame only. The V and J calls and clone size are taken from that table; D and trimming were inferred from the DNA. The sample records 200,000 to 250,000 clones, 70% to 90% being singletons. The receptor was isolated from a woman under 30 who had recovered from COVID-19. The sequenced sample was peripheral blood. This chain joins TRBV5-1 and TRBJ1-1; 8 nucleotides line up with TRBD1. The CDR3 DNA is TGCGCCAGCGGACAGGGTGGGGGCACTGAAGCTTTCTTT. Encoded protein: CASGQGGGTEAFF.